This T cell receptor (beta chain) was obtained from a study of blood T cell repertoires in COVID-19. Study as a whole: The samples span acute and convalescent COVID-19 from the United States, Italy and Spain. PBMCs, B-cell-depleted T cells, or T cells were the source of the cDNA or gDNA that made up the material.

As handled by the study authors: Amplification from reference gene primers served as the basis for estimated nucleated cell counts. Assay used: immunoSEQ multiplex PCR; TCRdb lists only in-frame clones, some missing. The V and J calls and clone size come from that table; D and trimming were worked out from the DNA. The data contain about 130,000 clones, less than 90% of them singletons. Germline V CDR1 and CDR2: SGHNT, YYREEE (reference sequence). Deletions cut 1 base from V and 7 bases from J, with 13 bases between. The CDR3 has 14 amino acids. Sequenced input: PBMCs or T cells enriched from blood (not recorded which). The origin of this receptor is a woman aged 50 to 60 who had recovered from COVID-19. The rearrangement uses TRBV5-4 and TRBJ2-3; perhaps TRBD1 as D (6 bases). The DNA for the CDR3 is TGTGCCAGCAGCTTGTATGGGACACCCAATACGCAGTATTTT. Encoded protein: CASSLYGTPNTQYF.